This passage covers 17 T cell receptor beta chains from one sample sequenced in a study of blood T cell repertoires in COVID-19. Assay used: immunoSEQ multiplex PCR; TCRdb lists only in-frame clones, some missing. The table has 71,000 or so clones, roughly nine tenths seen once. Sequenced: peripheral blood. These TCRs come from an elderly man in a cohort sampled during active COVID-19.

The V call is TRBV19, the J call TRBJ1-2; 7 bases line up with TRBD1. V trimming: 3 bases; J trimming: 4 bases; junction bases outside the gene matches: 8. The CDR3 covers 15 residues. CDR1 and CDR2 from the germline V gene are LNHDA and SQIVND (reference sequence). For the CDR3, the DNA is TGTGCCAGTAGTATGCGGCAGGGGGGAGGCTATGGCTACACCTTC. Translated: CASSMRQGGGYGYTF. Using reference TRBV19 and TRBJ1-2 for the parts outside the CDR3, the full variable domain is DGGITQSPKYLFRKEGQNVTLSCEQNLNHDAMYWYRQDPGQGLRLIYYSQIVNDFQKGDIAEGYSVSREKKESFPLTVTSAQKNPTAFYLCASSMRQGGGYGYTFGSGTRLTVV.

This clone came up a few times. Other DNA variants within this sample encode the same CDR3. V and J are TRBV5-1 and TRBJ1-4, with no clear D. CDR1 is SGHRS, CDR2 YFSETQ, per germline. CDR3 length equals 15 residues. The germline V and J ends were trimmed by 0 bases and 0 bases, with 6 bases remaining between them. The CDR3 coding sequence is TGCGCCAGCAGCTTGGTGGCGGCAACTAATGAAAAACTGTTTTTT. Residues: CASSLVAATNEKLFF.

The chain carries TRBV5-6 and TRBJ2-3; D is undetermined. This CDR3 has 11 residues. The V gene lost 4 bases and the J gene lost 2 bases, with 2 bases spanning the gap. Germline V gene lookup returns CDR1 SGHDT and CDR2 YYEEEE. The CDR3 sequence is CASSLTDTQYF. The CDR3 DNA is TGTGCCAGCAGCCTCACAGATACGCAGTATTTT.

The chain couples TRBV24-1 to TRBJ1-2; D is unclear. Germline lookup yields CDR1 KGHDR and CDR2 SFDVKD. The CDR3 is 13 residues long. The V end lost 6 bases, the J end lost 2 bases, and 9 bases lay between the germline ends. CDR3 sequence reads: CATSTVQNYGYTF. DNA for the CDR3: TGTGCCACCAGTACCGTACAGAACTATGGCTACACCTTC.

The genes are TRBV12-3 or TRBV12-4 and TRBJ1-1; D perhaps matches TRBD1 (5 bases). The CDR3 spans 11 residues. Trimming removed 3 bases at V and 8 bases at J, with 7 bases between. CDR3 region: CASSFRTEAFF. CDR3 coding DNA: TGTGCCAGCAGTTTTAGGACAGAAGCTTTCTTT.

J is TRBJ2-7 and V is TRBV6-5, with unresolved D. There are 12 residues in the CDR3. V lost 6 bases and J lost 5, with 11 bases in between. Germline loops: CDR1 MNHEY, CDR2 SVGAGI. The CDR3 nucleotides are TGTGCCAGCAGGGGCAGGATGCACGAGCAGTACGTC. As protein: CASRGRMHEQYV.

The J gene is TRBJ1-2, the V gene TRBV6-5; TRBD1 might be the D (6 bases). The CDR3 runs to 13 residues. CDR1 and CDR2 from the germline V gene are MNHEY and SVGAGI. Trimming stripped 5 bases from V and 4 bases from J, with 11 bases between. The CDR3 loop is CASSPPQGYGYTF. As DNA, the CDR3 is TGTGCCAGCAGTCCCCCACAGGGCTATGGCTACACCTTC.

As for this clone: This CDR3 is also generated by other DNA sequences in the sample. The chain recombines TRBV18 with TRBJ1-1; 7 bases are shared with TRBD1. The V gene end was trimmed by 4 bases and the J gene end by 5 bases; junction bases not matched to a gene: 7. This CDR3 has 14 amino acids. CDR1 is KGHSH, CDR2 LQKENI, per germline. Here the CDR3 reads CASSLLRGDTEAFF. The CDR3 DNA reads TGTGCCAGCTCACTACTCAGGGGGGATACTGAAGCTTTCTTT.

This clone is a singleton in its sample. This chain links TRBV6-5 with TRBJ1-1, with D hard to call. In germline, CDR1 is MNHEY, CDR2 SVGAGI. V gave up 2 bases and J gave up 0 bases, with 4 bases separating them. CDR3 size: 13 residues. CDR3 nucleotide sequence: TGTGCCAGCAGTTACAGCTTGAACACTGAAGCTTTCTTT. It translates to CASSYSLNTEAFF.

This clone showed up just a few times. V and J are TRBV4-1 and TRBJ1-1; D is uncertain. Germline CDR1 MGHRA, CDR2 YSYEKL. This CDR3 has 14 amino acids. Trimming pared 1 base from V and 2 bases from J, leaving 8 bases between. The CDR3 nucleotides read TGCGCCAGCAGCCAAGGTGCCAGTAACACTGAAGCTTTCTTT. Its translation is CASSQGASNTEAFF.

V usage is TRBV6-5 and J usage is TRBJ2-3; the D gene is possibly TRBD2 (7 bases). V was clipped by 2 bases and J by 6 bases, with 15 bases between them. Germline assignment: CDR1 MNHEY and CDR2 SVGAGI. CDR3 size: 15 residues. CDR3 DNA sequence: TGTGCCAGCAGTTACCAAGGGGGGGTGACGGATACGCAGTATTTT. It translates to CASSYQGGVTDTQYF.

The chain's CDR3 is CASSGTPTGELFF. CDR3 DNA: TGTGCCAGCAGCGGGACTCCCACCGGGGAGCTGTTTTTT. V and J are TRBV13 and TRBJ2-2, with D tentatively TRBD2 (6 bases). This CDR3 is 13 amino acids long. Trimming took 5 bases from V and 4 from J, leaving 8 bases between them. Germline loops: CDR1 PRHDT, CDR2 FYEKMQ (reference sequence).

The V and J genes are TRBV24-1 and TRBJ2-1, with D possibly TRBD1 on 5 matching bases. Germline V gene sequence: CDR1 KGHDR, CDR2 SFDVKD. The CDR3 is 15 residues long. The germline V and J ends were trimmed by 4 bases and 8 bases, with 17 bases remaining between them. CDR3 protein: CATSDRKGFRDEQFF. CDR3 DNA sequence: TGTGCCACCAGTGACCGAAAGGGGTTTCGGGATGAGCAGTTCTTC.

V usage is TRBV5-1 and J usage is TRBJ1-2; D call uncertain. Germline V CDR1 and CDR2: SGHRS, YFSETQ. The CDR3 has 13 amino acids. Trimming left V 0 bases short and J 2 bases short, with 5 bases between. DNA of the CDR3: TGCGCCAGCAGCTTGGGTAGCAACTATGGCTACACCTTC. This gives the protein CASSLGSNYGYTF.

The V call is TRBV12-3 or TRBV12-4, the J call TRBJ2-5; D is unclear. The CDR3 has 13 amino acids. V shed 3 bases and J shed 1 base, with 6 bases lying between them. The CDR3 region is CASSLGFQETQYF. The CDR3 nucleotides are TGTGCCAGCAGTTTGGGCTTCCAAGAGACCCAGTACTTC.

This clone was counted a few times. The chain uses TRBV7-9 and TRBJ2-3; no firm D call. The CDR3 has 13 residues. Germline V gene data show CDR1 as SEHNR and CDR2 as FQNEAQ (reference sequence). V was shortened by 4 bases and J by 3 bases, with 8 bases between the two germline ends. The CDR3 loop reads CASSSRKTDTQYF. As DNA, the CDR3 is TGTGCCAGCAGCTCGAGAAAAACAGATACGCAGTATTTT. The complete variable domain, with remaining parts taken from reference TRBV7-9 and TRBJ2-3, reads DTGVSQNPRHKITKRGQNVTFRCDPISEHNRLYWYRQTLGQGPEFLTYFQNEAQLEKSRLLSDRFSAERPKGSFSTLEIQRTEQGDSAMYLCASSSRKTDTQYFGPGTRLTVL.

The chain uses TRBV6-6 and TRBJ2-1, with D perhaps TRBD2 (7 bases). V was trimmed by 2 bases and J by 3 bases, leaving 11 bases between them. CDR3 length: 15 residues. Germline V lookup: CDR1 MNHNY, CDR2 SVGAGI (reference sequence). The CDR3 nucleotides are TGTGCCAGCAGTTACGAGGGGGGGTACTACAATGAGCAGTTCTTC. Translating gives CASSYEGGYYNEQFF.